This T cell receptor (beta chain) appears in the sequencing data of a study of blood T cell repertoires in COVID-19. In the study overall: COVID-19 samples, acute and convalescent, were from the United States, Italy and Spain.

Clinical history reported by participants formed the basis on which cohorts were assigned. Clones were sequenced by immunoSEQ multiplex PCR, and TCRdb holds only the in-frame ones, with some missing. The table lists approximately 440,000 clones, roughly nine tenths of them singletons. Between the trimmed V and J ends, which lost 3 bases and 6 bases, there was a span of 15 bases. The CDR3 is 14 residues long. Germline V gives CDR1 MDHEN, CDR2 SYDVKM. The sequence derives from a woman aged 18-30 years who had recovered from COVID-19. V usage is TRBV28 and J usage is TRBJ2-7; tentatively, D is TRBD1 (5 bases). The specimen was PBMCs or T cells enriched from blood (not recorded which). CDR3 coding DNA: TGTGCCAGCAGTTTCGGACAATCTCCGCCCGAGCAGTACTTC. Encoded protein: CASSFGQSPPEQYF.